One sample yielded the 24 T cell receptor beta chains listed below, sequenced in a study of control samples from healthy donors and cancer patients. Sequencing was performed with immunoSEQ multiplex PCR; in TCRdb, only in-frame clones are kept and a portion is missing. In the table there are about 88,000 clones, more than 85% of which are singletons. Sequencing was done on a sample of blood. Receptors originate from a man in his late teens or twenties in good health.

This clone was picked up a small number of times. The rearrangement links TRBV6-5 to TRBJ1-2; D perhaps matches TRBD1 (6 bases). Per germline, CDR1 MNHEY and CDR2 SVGAGI. V was clipped by 2 bases and J by 4 bases, with 14 bases between them. The length of the CDR3 is 15 residues. CDR3 residues: CASSYPTGLGYGYTF. The DNA for the CDR3 is TGTGCCAGCAGTTACCCGACAGGCCTTGGCTATGGCTACACCTTC.

J is TRBJ1-1 and V is TRBV7-2; D may be TRBD1 (6 bases). The CDR3 has 14 residues. Trimming removed 7 bases from V and 2 bases from J, with 14 bases in between. Germline V gives CDR1 SGHTA, CDR2 FQGNSA. CDR3 protein: CASTQQGPNTEAFF. Written as DNA, the CDR3 is TGTGCCAGCACCCAACAGGGTCCTAACACTGAAGCTTTCTTT. Based on the CDR3 plus reference TRBV7-2 and TRBJ1-1, the full variable domain is GAGVSQSPSNKVTEKGKDVELRCDPISGHTALYWYRQSLGQGLEFLIYFQGNSAPDKSGLPSDRFSAERTGGSVSTLTIQRTQQEDSAVYLCASTQQGPNTEAFFGQGTRLTVV.

The rearrangement uses TRBV30 and TRBJ2-7; 9 bases map to TRBD1. Trimming removed 2 bases from V and 7 bases from J; junction bases left unmatched: 12. Germline loops: CDR1 GTSNPN, CDR2 SVGIG (reference sequence). This CDR3 has 15 residues. The DNA for the CDR3 is TGTGCCTGGAGTCCCGGGACAGGGTTGCTGTTAGAGCAGTACTTC. Its translation is CAWSPGTGLLLEQYF. The whole variable domain, remainder taken from reference TRBV30 and TRBJ2-7, is SQTIHQWPATLVQPVGSPLSLECTVEGTSNPNLYWYRQAAGRGLQLLFYSVGIGQISSEVPQNLSASRPQDRQFILSSKKLLLSDSGFYLCAWSPGTGLLLEQYFGPGTRLTVT.

The CDR3 DNA reads as TGCGCCAGCAGCTCTGCAGACGGACGGAGCTCTGGAAACACCATATATTTT. It encodes CASSSADGRSSGNTIYF. The chain links TRBV5-1 to TRBJ1-3, with D unclear. The germline V gene encodes CDR1 SGHRS and CDR2 YFSETQ. There are 17 residues in the CDR3. V gave up 3 bases and J gave up 0 bases, with 16 bases separating them.

This clone has just one count. The J gene is TRBJ1-1, the V gene TRBV6-5, with 8 positions matching TRBD1. The CDR3 is 15 residues long. The V gene end was trimmed by 5 bases and the J gene end by 4 bases; junction bases not matched to a gene: 9. Germline V gene sequence: CDR1 MNHEY, CDR2 SVGAGI. CDR3 DNA sequence: TGTGCCAGCAGTCAGGACAGGGTCTCCGGCACTGAAGCTTTCTTT. Amino acids: CASSQDRVSGTEAFF.

The chain recombines TRBV7-3 with TRBJ1-1, with D perhaps matching TRBD1 (5 bases). This CDR3 contains 13 residues. Germline assignment: CDR1 SGHTA and CDR2 FQGTGA. Trimming took off 5 bases at V and 0 bases at J, with 7 bases between the two ends. The chain's CDR3 is CASSATVNTEAFF. The CDR3 DNA sequence: TGTGCCAGCAGCGCGACAGTGAACACTGAAGCTTTCTTT. The full variable domain, with the rest looked up from reference TRBV7-3 and TRBJ1-1, is GAGVSQTPSNKVTEKGKYVELRCDPISGHTALYWYRQSLGQGPEFLIYFQGTGAADDSGLPNDRFFAVRPEGSVSTLKIQRTERGDSAVYLCASSATVNTEAFFGQGTRLTVV.

This chain uses TRBV7-3 with TRBJ2-6; possible D gene TRBD1, 6 bases. V was trimmed by 5 bases and J by 0 bases, leaving 17 bases between them. Germline CDR1 is SGHTA and CDR2 is FQGTGA. This CDR3 is built from 18 residues. The CDR3 bases are TGTGCCAGCAGCCCCTACACAGGGACCCCCTCTGGGGCCAACGTCCTGACTTTC. Amino acids: CASSPYTGTPSGANVLTF.

The count of this clone is one. The genes are TRBV18 and TRBJ1-5, with TRBD1 matching 7 bases. This CDR3 is built from 15 residues. The germline CDR1 and CDR2 sequences are KGHSH and LQKENI. The V segment lost 4 bases and the J segment 0 bases; nucleotides outside the gene matches: 3. The CDR3 loop is CASSRDSYSNQPQHF. In DNA form, the CDR3 reads TGTGCCAGCTCACGGGACAGTTATAGCAATCAGCCCCAGCATTTT.

V gene TRBV5-1 combines with J gene TRBJ2-2; TRBD1 agrees at 9 bases. Germline V lookup: CDR1 SGHRS, CDR2 YFSETQ. This CDR3 has 16 residues. V was clipped by 0 bases and J by 5 bases; unmatched bases: 5. CDR3 region: CASSLGQGVGTGELFF. The CDR3 coding sequence is TGCGCCAGCAGCTTGGGACAGGGGGTCGGAACCGGGGAGCTGTTTTTT.

The genes are TRBV6-6 and TRBJ1-1, with D unresolved. The germline CDR1 and CDR2 sequences are MNHNY and SVGAGI (reference sequence). V lost 6 bases to trimming and J lost 7 bases, with 15 bases between them. The CDR3 covers 13 residues. The CDR3 sequence is CASSAYLQSEAFF. CDR3 DNA sequence: TGTGCCAGCAGCGCATACTTACAGAGTGAAGCTTTCTTT.

The V call is TRBV30, the J call TRBJ1-1; D is unclear. Trimming removed 2 bases at V and 0 bases at J, with 7 bases between. The CDR3 runs 13 residues. The V gene's germline CDR1 is GTSNPN and CDR2 SVGIG (reference sequence). The CDR3 loop is CAWSQLVNTEAFF. As DNA, the CDR3 is TGTGCCTGGAGTCAATTAGTGAACACTGAAGCTTTCTTT.

V gene TRBV7-7 combines with J gene TRBJ2-7; D is unresolved. The CDR3 runs to 13 residues. Germline V lookup: CDR1 SSHAT, CDR2 FNYEAQ (reference sequence). Trimming removed 1 base from V and 5 bases from J, with 9 bases in between. The CDR3: CASSLGGNHEQYF. DNA for the CDR3: TGTGCCAGCAGCTTAGGGGGAAATCACGAGCAGTACTTC.

The rearrangement links TRBV27 to TRBJ2-7; no definite D call. The CDR3 is 14 residues long. Germline V CDR1 and CDR2: MNHEY, SMNVEV (reference sequence). Trimming removed 3 bases at V and 0 bases at J, with 9 bases between. As DNA, the CDR3 is TGTGCCAGCAGTTTGAGTGAAAGCTCCTACGAGCAGTACTTC. This gives the protein CASSLSESSYEQYF.

The V and J genes are TRBV6-4 and TRBJ1-1; no firm D call. V lost 8 bases and J lost 5, with 15 bases in between. Germline-derived CDR1 and CDR2 are MRHNA and SNTAGT. The CDR3 has 13 amino acids. CDR3 in DNA: TGTGCCAGCTGCTACAATCCCGGGACTGAAGCTTTCTTT. Translated: CASCYNPGTEAFF.

J is TRBJ1-5 and V is TRBV19; possibly TRBD1 for D (5 bases). Trimming took off 3 bases at V and 5 bases at J, with 11 bases between the two ends. The CDR3 has 14 residues. The germline CDR1 and CDR2 sequences are LNHDA and SQIVND (reference sequence). This chain's CDR3 is CASSMRGGDQPQHF. The CDR3 nucleotides read TGTGCCAGTAGTATGAGGGGCGGGGATCAGCCCCAGCATTTT.

CDR3 sequence (DNA): TGTGCCAGCAGCTTGGCGTGGGACGGAACCTACGAGCAGTACTTC. Encoded protein: CASSLAWDGTYEQYF. The V call is TRBV5-4, the J call TRBJ2-7; tentatively, D is TRBD1 or TRBD2 (5 bases each). Trimming removed 0 bases at V and 2 bases at J, with 12 bases between. Germline loops: CDR1 SGHNT, CDR2 YYREEE (reference sequence). The CDR3 has 15 residues.

J is TRBJ1-5 and V is TRBV4-3; D unclear. Deletions cut 0 bases from V and 6 bases from J, with 6 bases between. The CDR3 covers 13 residues. Germline lookup yields CDR1 LGHNA and CDR2 YSLEER. The CDR3 DNA reads as TGCGCCAGCAGCCAAGATATCGGTCAGCCCCAGCATTTT. Translated: CASSQDIGQPQHF.

J is TRBJ2-7 and V is TRBV19, with TRBD1 identical over 8 bases. Germline CDR1 is LNHDA and CDR2 is SQIVND (reference sequence). V lost 6 bases to trimming and J lost 3 bases; unmatched junction nucleotides: 7. This CDR3 has 14 amino acids. Written as DNA, the CDR3 is TGTGCCAGTAGGTCAGGGGGCGCGAACTACGAGCAGTACTTC. It yields the protein CASRSGGANYEQYF. The full variable domain, its missing parts supplied by reference TRBV19 and TRBJ2-7, is DGGITQSPKYLFRKEGQNVTLSCEQNLNHDAMYWYRQDPGQGLRLIYYSQIVNDFQKGDIAEGYSVSREKKESFPLTVTSAQKNPTAFYLCASRSGGANYEQYFGPGTRLTVT.

The genes are TRBV29-1 and TRBJ2-1; the D is unclear. The CDR3 totals 13 residues. The V end lost 1 base, the J end lost 0 bases, and 4 bases lay between the germline ends. Germline V lookup: CDR1 SQVTM, CDR2 ANQGSEA. The CDR3 loop is CSVEASSYNEQFF. CDR3 bases: TGCAGCGTTGAAGCCAGCTCCTACAATGAGCAGTTCTTC.

This sequence joins TRBV10-2 and TRBJ1-5, with D perhaps TRBD1 (6 bases). The CDR3 extends over 13 amino acids. Trimming removed 6 bases at V and 3 bases at J, with 9 bases between. The germline V gene encodes CDR1 WSHSY and CDR2 SAAADI. The CDR3: CASRRDTNQPQHF. The CDR3 DNA reads TGCGCCAGCAGACGGGACACCAATCAGCCCCAGCATTTT.

The J gene is TRBJ1-1, the V gene TRBV3-1 (or the pseudogene TRBV3-2), with unresolved D. The CDR3 runs to 14 residues. Germline assignment: CDR1 LGHDT and CDR2 YNNKEL (reference sequence). Trimming took 1 base from V and 0 from J, leaving 6 bases between them. The CDR3 DNA is TGTGCCAGCAGCCAAGTCCAGGTGAACACTGAAGCTTTCTTT. This gives the protein CASSQVQVNTEAFF.

The chain has TRBV7-9 and TRBJ1-1, with a possible D match to TRBD1 (6 bases). Germline V CDR1 and CDR2: SEHNR, FQNEAQ (reference sequence). The CDR3 length is 15 residues. V was cut by 6 bases and J by 0 bases, with 14 bases left in between. This chain's CDR3 is CASRPKSGVNTEAFF. CDR3 DNA sequence: TGTGCCAGCAGACCTAAGTCAGGGGTGAACACTGAAGCTTTCTTT.

The rearrangement links TRBV7-9 to TRBJ1-2; a weak D match, TRBD1 (5 bases). The CDR3 sequence is 12 residues long. Germline V gene lookup returns CDR1 SEHNR and CDR2 FQNEAQ (reference sequence). With 5 bases removed from V and 8 bases from J, the gap between germline ends came to 12 bases. The CDR3: CASSPGTDGYTF. The CDR3 DNA sequence: TGTGCCAGCAGCCCCGGGACGGACGGCTACACCTTC.

The chain is built from TRBV6-1 and TRBJ2-7, with 7 bases aligning to TRBD1. The CDR3 is made up of 19 amino acids. The junction had 23 bases not matched to a gene; V was cut back by 4 bases and J by 5 bases. CDR1 MNHNS and CDR2 SASEGT come from the germline V gene. This chain's CDR3 is CASSGPDRVNHGGLHEQYF. DNA of the CDR3: TGTGCCAGCAGTGGCCCCGACAGGGTGAACCACGGCGGGCTCCACGAGCAGTACTTC.